The 14 T cell receptor beta chains below were found in one sample sequenced in a study of technical replicates of blood from several donors. Assay: immunoSEQ multiplex PCR; the TCRdb copy retains only in-frame clones and omits some. Of 95,000 or so clones listed, roughly 95% are singletons. Input material: T cells isolated from PBMCs. These receptors all stem from a human donor in good health.

The rearrangement links TRBV19 to TRBJ2-1; D remains ambiguous. The CDR3 spans 15 residues. Trimming left V 5 bases short and J 8 bases short, with 19 bases between. Germline V gene data show CDR1 as LNHDA and CDR2 as SQIVND (reference sequence). This CDR3 reads CASSLMETVFHEQFF. CDR3 coding DNA: TGTGCCAGTAGTCTAATGGAGACCGTGTTCCATGAGCAGTTCTTC.

The genes are TRBV11-3 and TRBJ1-2; 8 bases are shared with TRBD1. CDR1 is SGHNT and CDR2 is YENEEA in the germline V gene. The CDR3 length is 13 residues. V was pared by 4 bases and J by 4 bases, with 2 bases of the junction left unmatched. CDR3 in DNA: TGTGCCAGCAGCTCAGGGGGCGGCTATGGCTACACCTTC. This codes for CASSSGGGYGYTF.

The J gene is TRBJ2-3, the V gene TRBV9; 7 positions agree with TRBD2. The CDR3 consists of 15 residues. The ends lost 0 bases at V and 3 bases at J; junction bases unmatched: 4. The germline CDR1 and CDR2 sequences are SGDLS and YYNGEE. The CDR3 coding sequence is TGTGCCAGCAGCGTAGGGAGCGGGAATACAGATACGCAGTATTTT. As protein: CASSVGSGNTDTQYF.

The chain links TRBV28 to TRBJ2-1; 7 bases line up with TRBD2. The CDR3 loop spans 15 amino acids. Trimming took 10 bases from V and 6 from J; bases not matched to a gene: 15. Per the germline V gene, CDR1 is MDHEN and CDR2 is SYDVKM. CDR3 sequence: CATVALREVVNEQFF. CDR3 DNA sequence: TGTGCCACCGTCGCCTTACGGGAGGTCGTCAATGAGCAGTTCTTC. The whole variable domain, remainder taken from reference TRBV28 and TRBJ2-1, is DVKVTQSSRYLVKRTGEKVFLECVQDMDHENMFWYRQDPGLGLRLIYFSYDVKMKEKGDIPEGYSVSREKKERFSLILESASTNQTSMYLCATVALREVVNEQFFGPGTRLTVL.

The chain links TRBV27 to TRBJ1-4, with D unresolved. V lost 5 bases, J lost 7 bases, and 11 bases lay in between. Germline assignment: CDR1 MNHEY and CDR2 SMNVEV (reference sequence). This CDR3 has 13 amino acids. CDR3 residues: CASSPSVGEKLFF. In DNA, the CDR3 is TGTGCCAGCAGTCCCTCCGTCGGTGAAAAACTGTTTTTT.

The chain joins TRBV6-5 to TRBJ2-7; D is perhaps TRBD2 (7 bases). Germline V gives CDR1 MNHEY, CDR2 SVGAGI. V was cut by 3 bases and J by 0 bases, with 12 bases left in between. The CDR3 runs to 15 residues. CDR3 in amino acids: CASSYEGGASYEQYF. The CDR3 region has the DNA TGTGCCAGCAGTTATGAAGGGGGGGCCTCCTACGAGCAGTACTTC.

CDR3 sequence reads: CASSQPSSGTSTDTQYF. The CDR3 DNA reads as TGTGCCAGCAGCCAACCTTCTAGCGGCACTAGCACAGATACGCAGTATTTT. This sequence joins TRBV4-2 and TRBJ2-3; TRBD2 matches at 7 bases. Germline V gene data show CDR1 as LGHNA and CDR2 as YNFKEQ. This CDR3 comprises 17 residues. With V trimmed by 2 bases and J by 0 bases, 8 bases remained unmatched.

V is TRBV4-2 and J is TRBJ1-1; unclear D gene. The CDR3 has 13 amino acids. V was pared by 4 bases and J by 5 bases, with 11 bases between. CDR1 and CDR2 (germline): LGHNA, YNFKEQ. The DNA for the CDR3 is TGTGCCAGCAGCCCAGTGGGCGCGACTGAAGCTTTCTTT. Translation gives CASSPVGATEAFF.

This chain links TRBV4-1 with TRBJ1-4; D is undetermined. The CDR3 consists of 13 residues. With 4 bases removed from V and 4 bases from J, the gap between germline ends came to 7 bases. Germline V lookup: CDR1 MGHRA, CDR2 YSYEKL. Written as DNA, the CDR3 is TGCGCCAGCAGCCTTAGTCGTAATGAAAAACTGTTTTTT. Translating it yields CASSLSRNEKLFF.

The genes are TRBV30 and TRBJ2-5; 10 positions agree with TRBD1. The V gene's germline CDR1 is GTSNPN and CDR2 SVGIG (reference sequence). V dropped 2 bases and J dropped 2; count of bases not matched to a gene: 5. This CDR3 is 15 amino acids long. The CDR3 DNA sequence: TGTGCCTGGAGTCTGGACAGGGGGTATCAAGAGACCCAGTACTTC. Translating it yields CAWSLDRGYQETQYF.

The chain is built from TRBV30 and TRBJ2-7; D is possibly TRBD1 (6 bases). The CDR3 loop spans 12 amino acids. The germline V gene has CDR1 GTSNPN and CDR2 SVGIG (reference sequence). V lost 3 bases to trimming and J lost 4 bases, with 10 bases between them. CDR3 sequence: CAWRAGVYEQYF. In DNA form, the CDR3 reads TGTGCCTGGAGGGCAGGGGTTTACGAGCAGTACTTC.

The chain couples TRBV6-4 to TRBJ2-2; D gene unclear. The CDR3 is 13 residues long. CDR1 and CDR2 from the germline V gene are MRHNA and SNTAGT. V gave up 2 bases and J gave up 3 bases, with 4 bases separating them. The CDR3 DNA sequence: TGTGCCAGCAGTGACAGCGACACCGGGGAGCTGTTTTTT. It is translated as CASSDSDTGELFF.

V and J are TRBV10-3 and TRBJ2-1, with 8 bases fitting TRBD2. Trimming cost V 6 bases and J 8 bases; bases outside gene matches: 15. Germline CDR1 ENHRY, CDR2 SYGVKD. The CDR3 consists of 16 residues. CDR3 coding DNA: TGTGCCATCAGCGACCAAGAGCGGGAGTTAATCTATGAGCAGTTCTTC. Translating gives CAISDQERELIYEQFF.

V is TRBV29-1 and J is TRBJ2-6; 7 bases agree with TRBD1. In germline, CDR1 is SQVTM, CDR2 ANQGSEA. With 5 bases clipped from V and 2 bases from J, the junction kept 3 bases outside the gene matches. The CDR3 is 14 amino acids. As DNA, the CDR3 is TGCAGCGTTACGACAGGGACTGGGGCCAACGTCCTGACTTTC. It yields the protein CSVTTGTGANVLTF.